The following is a T cell receptor beta chain sequence with its context. The data stem from a study of blood T cell repertoires in COVID-19. The CDR3 has 15 amino acids. Germline V CDR1 and CDR2: MRHNA, SNTAGT. V lost 2 bases to trimming and J lost 4 bases, with 9 bases between them. The assay was immunoSEQ multiplex PCR, and TCRdb's table has in-frame clones only and misses some. The sample contains roughly 230,000 clones, roughly 86% of which appear only once. The gene calls are TRBV6-4 and TRBJ1-6; D is ambiguous. The sample taken for sequencing was peripheral blood. The receptor's source is a human donor in a cohort sampled during active COVID-19. CDR3 in DNA: TGTGCCAGCAGTGACCAGGCGCTATATAATTCACCCCTCCACTTT. Translated: CASSDQALYNSPLHF.